These T cell receptor beta chains were read from a single sample in a study of blood T cell repertoires in COVID-19. Generated by immunoSEQ multiplex PCR, the TCRdb table keeps only in-frame clones and is missing some. Altogether 250,000 to 350,000 clones are present, around 89% being singletons, with the ten largest covering 3.5% to 4%. The sequencing input was peripheral blood. The receptors were gathered from a woman between 45 and 60 years old with active or convalescent COVID-19. Both conserved end residues are part of each CDR3. D genes are given only for firm matches. A clone size is listed for some rows: how often the clone was seen (once, few, many), or a class if it is expanded.

len: 13
j_gene: TRBJ1-1
v_gene: TRBV10-3
d_gene: .
abundance: .
CDR3nt: TGTGCCATCAGTGAAGTACCGGGCACTGAAGCTTTCTTT
CDR3aa: CAISEVPGTEAFF

len: 14
j_gene: TRBJ1-1
v_gene: TRBV19
d_gene: TRBD1
abundance: .
CDR3nt: TGTGCCAGTAGCTCGACAGGGCTGAACACTGAAGCTTTCTTT
CDR3aa: CASSSTGLNTEAFF

len: 19
j_gene: TRBJ2-2
v_gene: TRBV7-3
d_gene: TRBD2
abundance: .
CDR3nt: TGTGCCAGCAGCTTAATCCATAGCCCGGGGGGTCCCAACACCGGGGAGCTGTTTTTT
CDR3aa: CASSLIHSPGGPNTGELFF

len: 14
j_gene: TRBJ1-2
v_gene: TRBV29-1
d_gene: .
abundance: .
CDR3nt: TGCAGCGTTGATAACGGAAACAGGGTGAATGGCTACACCTTC
CDR3aa: CSVDNGNRVNGYTF

len: 14
j_gene: TRBJ2-1
v_gene: TRBV19
d_gene: .
abundance: .
CDR3nt: TGTGCCAGTACGAGGGGGCAGGGAGGCGATGAGCAGTTCTTC
CDR3aa: CASTRGQGGDEQFF

len: 12
j_gene: TRBJ2-1
v_gene: TRBV7-9
d_gene: .
abundance: once
CDR3nt: TGTGCCAGCAGCAACCCCGGGACTCGACTCTTCTTC
CDR3aa: CASSNPGTRLFF

len: 13
j_gene: TRBJ1-3
v_gene: TRBV7-3
d_gene: .
abundance: .
CDR3nt: TGTGCCAGCAGCCCGGGTCCTGGAAACACCATATATTTT
CDR3aa: CASSPGPGNTIYF

len: 14
j_gene: TRBJ2-3
v_gene: TRBV24-1
d_gene: .
abundance: .
CDR3nt: TGTGCCACCAGTGATGTGGGCACCACAGATACGCAGTATTTT
CDR3aa: CATSDVGTTDTQYF

len: 17
j_gene: TRBJ2-1
v_gene: TRBV2
d_gene: .
abundance: .
CDR3nt: TGTGCCAGCAGGGGAGACCACGCGGGAAGCTCCTACAATGAGCAGTTCTTC
CDR3aa: CASRGDHAGSSYNEQFF

len: 16
j_gene: TRBJ1-3
v_gene: TRBV14
d_gene: .
abundance: .
CDR3nt: TGTGCCAGCAGCCATACGATGGAGAGCTCTGGAAACACCATATATTTT
CDR3aa: CASSHTMESSGNTIYF

len: 14
j_gene: TRBJ1-2
v_gene: TRBV4-3
d_gene: TRBD1
abundance: once
CDR3nt: TGCGCCAGCAGACAAGGGACAGGGGGCCTTGGCTACACCTTC
CDR3aa: CASRQGTGGLGYTF

len: 14
j_gene: TRBJ1-3
v_gene: TRBV29-1
d_gene: .
abundance: .
CDR3nt: TGCAGCGTTTTGAGCCTGAAAGATGGAAACACCATATATTTT
CDR3aa: CSVLSLKDGNTIYF

len: 14
j_gene: TRBJ1-2
v_gene: TRBV28
d_gene: .
abundance: .
CDR3nt: TGTGCCAGCAGTTTACTCCGTTCCCCCTATGGCTACACCTTC
CDR3aa: CASSLLRSPYGYTF

len: 17
j_gene: TRBJ1-3
v_gene: TRBV6-1
d_gene: .
abundance: .
CDR3nt: TGTGCCAGCAGTGAAATGTTTCAGTCTTTCTCTGGAAACACCATATATTTT
CDR3aa: CASSEMFQSFSGNTIYF

len: 14
j_gene: TRBJ1-4
v_gene: TRBV6-1
d_gene: .
abundance: .
CDR3nt: TGTGCCAGCAGTAACGGACAGTATAATGAAAAACTGTTTTTT
CDR3aa: CASSNGQYNEKLFF

len: 15
j_gene: TRBJ2-1
v_gene: TRBV28
d_gene: TRBD1
abundance: once
CDR3nt: TGTGCCAGCAGTTTAGGACAGGGGGGGGACCATGAGCAGTTCTTC
CDR3aa: CASSLGQGGDHEQFF

len: 13
j_gene: TRBJ1-3
v_gene: TRBV7-2
d_gene: TRBD1
abundance: .
CDR3nt: TGTGCCAGCAGCGGGACAGTGGGAAACACCATATATTTT
CDR3aa: CASSGTVGNTIYF

len: 16
j_gene: TRBJ1-2
v_gene: TRBV10-3
d_gene: TRBD1
abundance: .
CDR3nt: TGTGCCATCAGTGAGAAATTAGGGGGCTATGGCTATGGCTACACCTTC
CDR3aa: CAISEKLGGYGYGYTF

len: 15
j_gene: TRBJ2-1
v_gene: TRBV7-8
d_gene: TRBD1
abundance: .
CDR3nt: TGTGCCAGCAGCTTCAACAGGGGACATTACAATGAGCAGTTCTTC
CDR3aa: CASSFNRGHYNEQFF

len: 15
j_gene: TRBJ1-1
v_gene: TRBV14
d_gene: .
abundance: .
CDR3nt: TGTGCCAGCAGCCCTGGAGGAGTTATGAACACTGAAGCTTTCTTT
CDR3aa: CASSPGGVMNTEAFF

len: 14
j_gene: TRBJ2-2
v_gene: TRBV19
d_gene: .
abundance: .
CDR3nt: TGTGCCAGTAGGGTCCAGGGATTCACCGGGGAGCTGTTTTTT
CDR3aa: CASRVQGFTGELFF

len: 15
j_gene: TRBJ2-1
v_gene: TRBV5-4
d_gene: TRBD1
abundance: .
CDR3nt: TGTGCCAGCAGCAGACAGGGGGCCTCGGTGGATGAGCAGTTCTTC
CDR3aa: CASSRQGASVDEQFF

len: 12
j_gene: TRBJ1-5
v_gene: TRBV5-6
d_gene: TRBD1
abundance: few
CDR3nt: TGTGCCAGCAGCTTAGGACAGGGCCCCCAGCATTTT
CDR3aa: CASSLGQGPQHF

len: 12
j_gene: TRBJ2-2
v_gene: TRBV12-3/TRBV12-4
d_gene: .
abundance: once
CDR3nt: TGTGCCAGCAGTCCCAAGCTCGGGGAGCTGTTTTTT
CDR3aa: CASSPKLGELFF

len: 17
j_gene: TRBJ2-1
v_gene: TRBV11-2
d_gene: TRBD2
abundance: once
CDR3nt: TGTGCCAGCAGCGCCCGCCCGAGGACTAGCGGGAGTAATGAGCAGTTCTTC
CDR3aa: CASSARPRTSGSNEQFF

len: 15
j_gene: TRBJ2-1
v_gene: TRBV24-1
d_gene: TRBD2
abundance: .
CDR3nt: TGTGCCACCAGTGTTCGGGCGGGAGGGCCCGGTGAGCAGTTCTTC
CDR3aa: CATSVRAGGPGEQFF

len: 15
j_gene: TRBJ1-1
v_gene: TRBV18
d_gene: TRBD1
abundance: .
CDR3nt: TGTGCCAGCTCACCCCGGGACAGGGAATACACTGAAGCTTTCTTT
CDR3aa: CASSPRDREYTEAFF

len: 15
j_gene: TRBJ1-1
v_gene: TRBV2
d_gene: .
abundance: few
CDR3nt: TGTGCCAGCAGTGTTGAGGGCAGCCCGAACACTGAAGCTTTCTTT
CDR3aa: CASSVEGSPNTEAFF

len: 13
j_gene: TRBJ2-1
v_gene: TRBV7-9
d_gene: .
abundance: .
CDR3nt: TGTGCCAGCAGCCTGCCGCCCGGGACTCTCCTGTTCTTC
CDR3aa: CASSLPPGTLLFF

len: 16
j_gene: TRBJ1-4
v_gene: TRBV7-9
d_gene: TRBD1
abundance: .
CDR3nt: TGTGCCAGCAGCTTAGGGACAGGGTTAGTTAATGAAAAACTGTTTTTT
CDR3aa: CASSLGTGLVNEKLFF

len: 14
j_gene: TRBJ2-7
v_gene: TRBV7-8
d_gene: .
abundance: .
CDR3nt: TGTGCCAGCAGCTTCGCGGGACTCTCCTACGAGCAGTACTTC
CDR3aa: CASSFAGLSYEQYF

len: 14
j_gene: TRBJ2-2
v_gene: TRBV7-2
d_gene: .
abundance: .
CDR3nt: TGTGCCAGCAGCCCAGGGACGAACACCGGGGAGCTGTTTTTT
CDR3aa: CASSPGTNTGELFF

len: 12
j_gene: TRBJ2-7
v_gene: TRBV24-1
d_gene: TRBD1
abundance: .
CDR3nt: TGTGCCACCAGTAGACAGGGTTACGAGCAGTACTTC
CDR3aa: CATSRQGYEQYF

len: 15
j_gene: TRBJ2-1
v_gene: TRBV10-3
d_gene: .
abundance: .
CDR3nt: TGTGCCATCAGTGCGGCGGCCAGCTCCTACAATGAGCAGTTCTTC
CDR3aa: CAISAAASSYNEQFF

len: 13
j_gene: TRBJ2-1
v_gene: TRBV3-1/TRBV3-2
d_gene: .
abundance: .
CDR3nt: TGTGCCAGCAGCCAAGATGCGGCCAATGAGCAGTTCTTC
CDR3aa: CASSQDAANEQFF

len: 14
j_gene: TRBJ2-7
v_gene: TRBV5-1
d_gene: TRBD1
abundance: .
CDR3nt: TGCGCCAGCAGCTCCTGGACAGGGGTCGACGAGCAGTACTTC
CDR3aa: CASSSWTGVDEQYF

len: 12
j_gene: TRBJ1-2
v_gene: TRBV7-9
d_gene: .
abundance: .
CDR3nt: TGTGCCAGCAGCTTAGACGAGGCGGGCTACACCTTC
CDR3aa: CASSLDEAGYTF

len: 16
j_gene: TRBJ2-7
v_gene: TRBV7-3
d_gene: TRBD1
abundance: .
CDR3nt: TGTGCCAGCAGCTTACGGGTAGACAGGGGGCTCCACGAGCAGTACTTC
CDR3aa: CASSLRVDRGLHEQYF

len: 14
j_gene: TRBJ1-5
v_gene: TRBV18
d_gene: .
abundance: .
CDR3nt: TGTGCCAGCTCACAGGCAGGGGATGGTCAGCCCCAGCATTTT
CDR3aa: CASSQAGDGQPQHF

len: 16
j_gene: TRBJ1-1
v_gene: TRBV18
d_gene: .
abundance: .
CDR3nt: TGTGCCAGCTCACCAGACAGGCCCCACCCAGACACTGAAGCTTTCTTT
CDR3aa: CASSPDRPHPDTEAFF

len: 14
j_gene: TRBJ1-2
v_gene: TRBV19
d_gene: .
abundance: .
CDR3nt: TGTGCCAGTAGGCCACAGGAACCGAACTATGGCTACACCTTC
CDR3aa: CASRPQEPNYGYTF

len: 14
j_gene: TRBJ1-2
v_gene: TRBV30
d_gene: .
abundance: .
CDR3nt: TGTGCCTGGACAGGGAAGCAGTTAGACTATGGCTACACCTTC
CDR3aa: CAWTGKQLDYGYTF

len: 15
j_gene: TRBJ1-5
v_gene: TRBV28
d_gene: TRBD1
abundance: .
CDR3nt: TGTGCCAGCAGTTTACAGGGACAGGGGGCGGAGCCCCAGCATTTT
CDR3aa: CASSLQGQGAEPQHF

len: 15
j_gene: TRBJ1-1
v_gene: TRBV9
d_gene: TRBD1
abundance: .
CDR3nt: TGTGCCAGCAGCCCTACAGGGGTCTTGAACACTGAAGCTTTCTTT
CDR3aa: CASSPTGVLNTEAFF

len: 17
j_gene: TRBJ2-7
v_gene: TRBV27
d_gene: TRBD2
abundance: .
CDR3nt: TGTGCCAGCAGTCCCCCGCGCCTAGCGGGGGGGATCTACGAGCAGTACTTC
CDR3aa: CASSPPRLAGGIYEQYF

len: 14
j_gene: TRBJ2-7
v_gene: TRBV6-5
d_gene: TRBD1
abundance: once
CDR3nt: TGTGCCAGCAGTTACGGGACAGACTCCTACGAGCAGTACTTC
CDR3aa: CASSYGTDSYEQYF

len: 15
j_gene: TRBJ2-1
v_gene: TRBV6-1
d_gene: TRBD2
abundance: .
CDR3nt: TGTGCCAGCAGTTCCGGCGGGAGTGGGGACAATGAGCAGTTCTTC
CDR3aa: CASSSGGSGDNEQFF

len: 14
j_gene: TRBJ2-2
v_gene: TRBV28
d_gene: TRBD1
abundance: .
CDR3nt: TGTGCCAGGGGGGACAGGGTCGGGTCCGGGGAGCTGTTTTTT
CDR3aa: CARGDRVGSGELFF

len: 13
j_gene: TRBJ1-4
v_gene: TRBV6-6
d_gene: .
abundance: .
CDR3nt: TGTGCCAGCAGAGACATACAGGGACGAAAACTGTTTTTT
CDR3aa: CASRDIQGRKLFF

len: 13
j_gene: TRBJ1-6
v_gene: TRBV5-1
d_gene: .
abundance: .
CDR3nt: TGCGCCAGCACGTACGGGGTGACTTCACCCCTCCACTTT
CDR3aa: CASTYGVTSPLHF

len: 13
j_gene: TRBJ1-1
v_gene: TRBV30
d_gene: .
abundance: once
CDR3nt: TGTGCCTGGAGTGTAGAAAGGAGCACTGAAGCTTTCTTT
CDR3aa: CAWSVERSTEAFF

len: 15
j_gene: TRBJ2-7
v_gene: TRBV18
d_gene: .
abundance: .
CDR3nt: TGTGCCAGCTCACCCCCAATGGGGGCGCTAGGCGAGCAGTACTTC
CDR3aa: CASSPPMGALGEQYF

len: 15
j_gene: TRBJ1-2
v_gene: TRBV7-8
d_gene: TRBD1
abundance: .
CDR3nt: TGTGCCAGCAGTACCCCCGGGACAGGGAGGGATGGCTACACCTTC
CDR3aa: CASSTPGTGRDGYTF

len: 15
j_gene: TRBJ2-7
v_gene: TRBV4-1
d_gene: TRBD2
abundance: .
CDR3nt: TGCGCCAGCAGCCAAGAAGCACTAGCGGGAGGTGAGCAGTACTTC
CDR3aa: CASSQEALAGGEQYF

len: 14
j_gene: TRBJ2-1
v_gene: TRBV11-2
d_gene: TRBD2
abundance: few
CDR3nt: TGTGCCAGCAGCACTGGACTAGCGGGTAATGAGCAGTTCTTC
CDR3aa: CASSTGLAGNEQFF

len: 13
j_gene: TRBJ1-2
v_gene: TRBV14
d_gene: .
abundance: .
CDR3nt: TGTGCCAGCAGCCATGCGATTAACTATGGCTACACCTTC
CDR3aa: CASSHAINYGYTF

len: 14
j_gene: TRBJ1-2
v_gene: TRBV7-8
d_gene: .
abundance: few
CDR3nt: TGTGCCAGCAGCTTAGGGCAGGCATTCTATGGCTACACCTTC
CDR3aa: CASSLGQAFYGYTF

len: 13
j_gene: TRBJ2-7
v_gene: TRBV21-1
d_gene: .
abundance: few
CDR3nt: TGTGCCAGCAGCACGCGACAGATCTACGAGCAGTACTTC
CDR3aa: CASSTRQIYEQYF

len: 16
j_gene: TRBJ2-7
v_gene: TRBV28
d_gene: TRBD1
abundance: .
CDR3nt: TGTGCCAGCAGTTTGTACGGACAGGCGATCTCCTACGAGCAGTACTTC
CDR3aa: CASSLYGQAISYEQYF

len: 18
j_gene: TRBJ1-5
v_gene: TRBV5-8
d_gene: .
abundance: .
CDR3nt: TGTGCCAGCAGCTCCCGGGCTCTCATACGGGAAAGCAATCAGCCCCAGCATTTT
CDR3aa: CASSSRALIRESNQPQHF